Sequencing of this T cell receptor beta chain was carried out in a study of vaccination and CD4 T cells after COVID-19. Study-wide background: Median time from COVID diagnosis to post-COVID sampling was 101 days (35 to 161). Study-wide findings and caveats: From approximately 23 to 38, the median of SARS-CoV-2-reactive clonotypes rose without reaching significance.

Treatment denoted: roughly 11-day PBMC culture with coronavirus spike peptide pools or control peptides (ViraFEST assay). V was shortened by 3 bases and J by 1 base, with 7 bases between the two germline ends. Per the germline V gene, CDR1 is ENHRY and CDR2 is SYGVKD. There are 14 residues in the CDR3. Cultured CD4+ T-cell DNA underwent Oncomine TCR Beta short-read sequencing. From cultured CD4+ T cells, genomic DNA was extracted. MiXCR, applied by TCRdb to the PCR reads, yields one record per CDR3 protein. The sample has 10,000 to 13,000 distinct CDR3 sequences; 60% to 65% are singletons. About this clonotype itself: Its target is not known.

Sample: CD4+ T cells from blood, cultured in vitro. The sequence was collected from a human donor who had recovered from COVID-19. The rearrangement links TRBV10-3 to TRBJ1-5; weak D call: TRBD1 (5 bases). For the CDR3, the DNA is TGTGCCATCAGTGAATGGGACAGCAATCAGCCCCAGCATTTT. This translates into CAISEWDSNQPQHF.